This T cell receptor beta chain was captured by sequencing in a study of T cell changes during pregnancy in multiple sclerosis. The germline CDR1 and CDR2 sequences are SGHTA and FQGNSA. This CDR3 is 17 amino acids long. Trimming removed 2 bases at V and 1 base at J, with 15 bases between. Sequencing used immunoSEQ multiplex PCR; TCRdb keeps in-frame clones, though not all of them. The data hold about 31,000 clones, with 80% to 90% observed a single time. Sequenced material: CD8+ T cells from peripheral blood mononuclear cells, taken before pregnancy. The chain links TRBV7-2 to TRBJ2-4; possible D gene TRBD1, 6 bases. The receptor was isolated from a female donor with multiple sclerosis, enrolled in a pregnancy study. The CDR3 DNA is TGTGCCAGCAGCTTATTAGGTCCAGGGGCGGCCAAAAACATTCAGTACTTC. Translated, it gives CASSLLGPGAAKNIQYF.